Detailed here is one T cell receptor beta chain. V lost 3 bases to trimming and J lost 8 bases; unmatched junction nucleotides: 8. The CDR3 spans 16 residues. Germline V gene data show CDR1 as SGHNT and CDR2 as YYREEE (reference sequence). The record originates from a study of blood T cell repertoires in COVID-19. On the study more broadly: COVID-19 samples from acute and convalescent phases originated in the United States, Italy and Spain.

Study processing details: Reference gene primers were amplified, and this amplification served to estimate nucleated cell counts. This table comes from immunoSEQ multiplex PCR, and its TCRdb copy is limited to in-frame clones, with some not included. The V and J calls and clone size come from that table; D and trimming were worked out from the DNA. The sample has some 210,000 clones, 84% seen once; the top ten hold roughly 4.6%. The chain is built from TRBV5-4 and TRBJ2-1, with 13 bases fitting TRBD2. Material for sequencing was peripheral blood. This receptor was taken from a woman between 65 and 79 years old with active or convalescent COVID-19. The CDR3 protein is CASSSRLAGGGHEQFF. CDR3 coding DNA: TGTGCCAGCAGCTCGCGACTAGCGGGAGGAGGCCATGAGCAGTTCTTC.